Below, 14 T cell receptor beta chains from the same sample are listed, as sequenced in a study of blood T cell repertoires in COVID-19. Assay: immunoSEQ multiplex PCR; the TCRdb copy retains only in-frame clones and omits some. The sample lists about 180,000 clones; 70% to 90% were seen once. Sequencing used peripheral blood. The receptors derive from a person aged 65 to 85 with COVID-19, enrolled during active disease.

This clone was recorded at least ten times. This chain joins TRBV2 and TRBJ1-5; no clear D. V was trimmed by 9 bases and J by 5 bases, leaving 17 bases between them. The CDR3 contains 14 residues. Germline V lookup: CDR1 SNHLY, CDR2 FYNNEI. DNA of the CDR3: TGTGCCAGTCAAACAGCCGACCTTTATCAGCCCCAGCATTTT. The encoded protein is CASQTADLYQPQHF.

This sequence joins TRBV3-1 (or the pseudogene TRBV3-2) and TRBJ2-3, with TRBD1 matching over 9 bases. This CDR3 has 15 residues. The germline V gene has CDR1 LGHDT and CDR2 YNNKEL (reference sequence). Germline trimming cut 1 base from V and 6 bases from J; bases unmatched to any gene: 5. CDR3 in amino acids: CASSQVGQGSDTQYF. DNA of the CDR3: TGTGCCAGCAGCCAAGTCGGACAGGGGTCGGATACGCAGTATTTT.

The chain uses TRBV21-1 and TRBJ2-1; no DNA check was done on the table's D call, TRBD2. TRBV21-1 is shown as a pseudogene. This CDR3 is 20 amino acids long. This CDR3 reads CASSKRALGPPGTIYNEQFF. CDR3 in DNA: TGTGCCAGCAGCAAAAGGGCATTGGGTCCTCCAGGGACTATCTACAATGAGCAGTTCTTC.

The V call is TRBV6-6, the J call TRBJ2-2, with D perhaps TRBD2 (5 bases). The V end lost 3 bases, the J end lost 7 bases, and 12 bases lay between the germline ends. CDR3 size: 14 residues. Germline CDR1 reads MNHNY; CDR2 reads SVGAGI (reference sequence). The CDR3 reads CASSYQTRGGELFF. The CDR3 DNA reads TGTGCCAGCAGTTATCAGACCCGGGGCGGGGAGCTGTTTTTT.

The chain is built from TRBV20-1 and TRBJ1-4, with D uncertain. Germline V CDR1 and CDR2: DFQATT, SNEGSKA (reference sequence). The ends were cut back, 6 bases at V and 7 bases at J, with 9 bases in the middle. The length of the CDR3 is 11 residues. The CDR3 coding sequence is TGCAGTGCCCCCCTCGGTGAAAAACTGTTTTTT. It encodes CSAPLGEKLFF.

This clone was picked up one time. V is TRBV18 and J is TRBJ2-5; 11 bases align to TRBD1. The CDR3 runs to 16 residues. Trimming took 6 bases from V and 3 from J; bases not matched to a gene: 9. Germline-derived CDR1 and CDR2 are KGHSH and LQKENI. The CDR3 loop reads CASSPTGTGGKETQYF. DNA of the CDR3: TGTGCCAGCTCCCCCACCGGGACAGGGGGTAAAGAGACCCAGTACTTC.

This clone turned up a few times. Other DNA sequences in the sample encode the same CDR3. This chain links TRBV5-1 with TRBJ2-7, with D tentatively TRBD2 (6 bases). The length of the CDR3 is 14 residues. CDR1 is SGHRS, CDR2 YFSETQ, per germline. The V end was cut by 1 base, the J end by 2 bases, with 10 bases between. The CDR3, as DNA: TGCGCCAGCAGCTTGCTGGGGGGAACCTACGAGCAGTACTTC. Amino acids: CASSLLGGTYEQYF.

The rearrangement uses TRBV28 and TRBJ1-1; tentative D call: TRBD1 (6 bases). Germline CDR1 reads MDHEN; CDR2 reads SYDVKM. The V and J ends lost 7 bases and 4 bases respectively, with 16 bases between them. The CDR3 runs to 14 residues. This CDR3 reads CASILNRVGTEAFF. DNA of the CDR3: TGTGCCAGCATTCTGAACAGGGTTGGCACTGAAGCTTTCTTT. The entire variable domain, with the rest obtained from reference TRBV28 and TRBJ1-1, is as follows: DVKVTQSSRYLVKRTGEKVFLECVQDMDHENMFWYRQDPGLGLRLIYFSYDVKMKEKGDIPEGYSVSREKKERFSLILESASTNQTSMYLCASILNRVGTEAFFGQGTRLTVV.

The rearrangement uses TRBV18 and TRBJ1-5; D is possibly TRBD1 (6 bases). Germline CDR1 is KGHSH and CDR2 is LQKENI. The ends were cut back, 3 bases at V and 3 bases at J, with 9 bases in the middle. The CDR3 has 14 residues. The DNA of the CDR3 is TGTGCCAGCTCACCGTCAGGGGACAATCAGCCCCAGCATTTT. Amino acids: CASSPSGDNQPQHF.

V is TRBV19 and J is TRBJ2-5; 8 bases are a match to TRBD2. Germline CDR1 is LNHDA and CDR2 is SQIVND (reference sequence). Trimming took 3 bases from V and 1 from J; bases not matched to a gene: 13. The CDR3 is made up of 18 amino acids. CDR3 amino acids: CASSMRREASDLQETQYF. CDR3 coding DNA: TGTGCCAGTAGTATGAGGCGGGAGGCCTCAGATCTCCAAGAGACCCAGTACTTC.

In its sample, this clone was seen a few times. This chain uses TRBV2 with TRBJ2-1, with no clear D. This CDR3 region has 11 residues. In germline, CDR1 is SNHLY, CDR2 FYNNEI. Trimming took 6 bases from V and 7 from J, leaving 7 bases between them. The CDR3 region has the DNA TGTGCCAGCAGCCCCGTTAATGAGCAGTTCTTC. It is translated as CASSPVNEQFF.

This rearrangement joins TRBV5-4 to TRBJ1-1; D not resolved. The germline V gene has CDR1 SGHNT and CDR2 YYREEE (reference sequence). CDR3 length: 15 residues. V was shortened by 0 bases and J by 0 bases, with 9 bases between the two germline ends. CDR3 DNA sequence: TGTGCCAGCAGCTTGGCCGAAAACATGAACACTGAAGCTTTCTTT. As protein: CASSLAENMNTEAFF.

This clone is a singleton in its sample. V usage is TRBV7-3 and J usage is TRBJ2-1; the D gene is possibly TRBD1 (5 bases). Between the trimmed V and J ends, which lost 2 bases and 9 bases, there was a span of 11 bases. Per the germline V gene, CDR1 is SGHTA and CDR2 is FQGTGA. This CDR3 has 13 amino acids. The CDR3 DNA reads TGTGCCAGCAGCTTACTTCACCAGGGTGAGCAGTTCTTC. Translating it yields CASSLLHQGEQFF.

The CDR3 bases are TGTGCCAGCAGCTCCCCCCAGGGACTAGCGGTTAATGAGCAGTTCTTC. It yields the protein CASSSPQGLAVNEQFF. The V and J genes are TRBV28 and TRBJ2-1; 11 positions match TRBD2. V shed 6 bases, J shed 7 bases, and the junction held 11 bases outside the gene matches. Germline assignment: CDR1 MDHEN and CDR2 SYDVKM. The CDR3 consists of 16 residues. Variable domain in full (rest from reference TRBV28 and TRBJ2-1): DVKVTQSSRYLVKRTGEKVFLECVQDMDHENMFWYRQDPGLGLRLIYFSYDVKMKEKGDIPEGYSVSREKKERFSLILESASTNQTSMYLCASSSPQGLAVNEQFFGPGTRLTVL.